The clone carrying this T cell receptor beta chain appeared a few times. Its matching antigen is unknown. This entry is derived from a study of T cell repertoires in cytomegalovirus infection. Study information: Recently identified HLA-C-restricted CMV epitopes were used, and well-studied HLA-B-restricted CMV epitopes were used as well. Study findings and constraints: Summed frequency of shared TCR beta families picked out CMV carriers who also had the relevant HLA.

MiXCR, applied by TCRdb to the reads, yields one record per CDR3 protein. The profile shows roughly 310,000 distinct CDR3 sequences, about 29% of them singletons. This receptor was taken from a human donor in good health (CMV status not recorded). Some clones in this sample may be carry-over from other donors' samples. The source material was cultured PBMCs, sampled from culture after CMV antigen stimulation.

CDR3: CASSPGLQRRETQYF. CDR3 nucleotides: TGTGCCAGCAGTCCGGGACTTCAGCGTCGAGAGACCCAGTACTTC. J is TRBJ2-5 and V is TRBV6-1; a weak D match, TRBD2 (6 bases). Germline loops: CDR1 MNHNS, CDR2 SASEGT. CDR3 size: 15 residues. V dropped 5 bases and J dropped 4 bases, with 17 bases sitting between them.